This T cell receptor (beta chain) was recorded in a study of shared clonotypes between healthy human individuals. None of the donors, who were healthy HIV-negative adults, had recently had acute infections or vaccinations. The V segment lost 6 bases and the J segment 3 bases; nucleotides outside the gene matches: 9. The CDR3 totals 14 residues. Germline V gene lookup returns CDR1 SGHNT and CDR2 YYREEE (reference sequence). Execution of the assay was at deep level. The protocol was immunoSEQ multiplex PCR, while the TCRdb copy is restricted to in-frame clones and leaves out a portion. The sample records about 2.3 million clones, around 90% being singletons.

The sequencing sample was made of naive CD4+ T cells from PBMCs. Subset given: CD45RA+ positively selected. The chain employs TRBV5-4 and TRBJ2-7, with 7 bases identical to TRBD1. The sequence was collected from a man aged 18 to 30 in good health. Some clones in this sample may be carry-over from other donors' samples. CDR3 in DNA: TGTGCCAGCACTTCCGGGACAGAAGTCTACGAGCAGTACTTC. This sequence encodes CASTSGTEVYEQYF.